These T cell receptor beta chains were read from a single sample in a study of radiotherapy plus CTLA-4 blockade in lung cancer. Profiled with immunoSEQ multiplex PCR; TCRdb holds only in-frame clones, not every one. The repertoire consists of roughly 90,000 clones, with around nine tenths occurring once and the leading ten covering about 5.3%. Sequenced material: peripheral blood, taken from a patient treated with radiotherapy plus ipilimumab. These receptors all come from a human donor with non-small cell lung cancer that progressed on radiotherapy plus ipilimumab. The CDR3 runs from the conserved cysteine through the conserved F or W. The order of the fields is clone size, J gene, D gene, V gene, CDR3 DNA, CDR3 protein. The D gene is left open where the match is weak. Size tells how often a clone was seen (once, few, many) or the class of an expanded clone, and some rows leave it out.

size: .
J: TRBJ2-7
D: .
V: TRBV5-1
DNA: TGCGCCAGCAGCTCGGGACCGGCCTACGAGCAGTACTTC
CDR3: CASSSGPAYEQYF

size: .
J: TRBJ2-5
D: .
V: TRBV18
DNA: TGTGCCAGCTCACCCCTAGGACCTCCGACTGGGGAGACCCAGTACTTC
CDR3: CASSPLGPPTGETQYF

size: .
J: TRBJ2-6
D: .
V: TRBV23-1
DNA: TGCGCCAGCAGTCAATCGATGGAGGGGCCGAGCTCTGGGGCCAACGTCCTGACTTTC
CDR3: CASSQSMEGPSSGANVLTF

size: .
J: TRBJ2-5
D: .
V: TRBV14
DNA: TGTGCCAGCAGCCAAGATCTCCGACGGAGCCAAGAGACCCAGTACTTC
CDR3: CASSQDLRRSQETQYF

size: .
J: TRBJ1-5
D: .
V: TRBV6-6
DNA: TGTGCCAGCAGTTACGAAGGACAGAATCAGCCCCAGCATTTT
CDR3: CASSYEGQNQPQHF

size: .
J: TRBJ1-3
D: .
V: TRBV28
DNA: TGTGCCAGCAGACAGGGACCTGCGCTCCCTGGAAACACCATATATTTT
CDR3: CASRQGPALPGNTIYF

size: once
J: TRBJ2-3
D: .
V: TRBV15
DNA: TGTGCCACCAGCCCTCGGGCCTATGCAGATACGCAGTATTTT
CDR3: CATSPRAYADTQYF

size: .
J: TRBJ2-2
D: .
V: TRBV5-1
DNA: TGCGCCAGCAGCCCTGGAGCAGTTTCCGGGGAGCTGTTTTTT
CDR3: CASSPGAVSGELFF

size: .
J: TRBJ2-7
D: .
V: TRBV25-1
DNA: TGTGCCAGCAGTGAATTGGGGGGTAACTACGAGCAGTACTTC
CDR3: CASSELGGNYEQYF

size: .
J: TRBJ1-2
D: .
V: TRBV7-9
DNA: TGTGCCAGCAGCTTAGACCTCAGGGGCTATGGCTACACCTTC
CDR3: CASSLDLRGYGYTF

size: once
J: TRBJ2-1
D: .
V: TRBV5-1
DNA: TGCGCCAGCAGCTTGTCGCCGGATAGGTACAATGAGCAGTTCTTC
CDR3: CASSLSPDRYNEQFF

size: once
J: TRBJ2-7
D: TRBD2
V: TRBV4-2
DNA: TGTGCCAGCAGCCAGGGGACTAGCGGGAGTACGGACGAGCAGTACTTC
CDR3: CASSQGTSGSTDEQYF

size: once
J: TRBJ2-5
D: .
V: TRBV11-2
DNA: TGTGCCAGCAGCTTCTCAAAGGGAGAAGAGACCCAGTACTTC
CDR3: CASSFSKGEETQYF

size: .
J: TRBJ2-1
D: TRBD2
V: TRBV6-1
DNA: TGTGCCAGCAGCCCGACTAGCGGGAGGGCGGATGAGCAGTTCTTC
CDR3: CASSPTSGRADEQFF

size: few
J: TRBJ1-2
D: .
V: TRBV5-1
DNA: TGCGCCAGCAGATCGACAGAGATCTATGGCTACACCTTC
CDR3: CASRSTEIYGYTF

size: .
J: TRBJ2-6
D: .
V: TRBV5-6
DNA: TGTGCCAGCAGCTTGACAGGGACTCCCTCTGGGGCCAACGTCCTGACTTTC
CDR3: CASSLTGTPSGANVLTF

size: .
J: TRBJ2-1
D: .
V: TRBV10-1
DNA: TGCGCCAGCAGCAAAAGGCGGACTTCGAGAGCTGAGCAGTTCTTC
CDR3: CASSKRRTSRAEQFF

size: .
J: TRBJ2-1
D: TRBD1
V: TRBV15
DNA: TGTGCCACCAGCTTCGACAGGGCGTCCTACAATGAGCAGTTCTTC
CDR3: CATSFDRASYNEQFF

size: .
J: TRBJ1-2
D: .
V: TRBV6-4
DNA: TGTGCCAGCAGTATCGGAGAGGGAGGCTATGGCTACACCTTC
CDR3: CASSIGEGGYGYTF

size: .
J: TRBJ2-3
D: .
V: TRBV11-2
DNA: TGTGCCAGCAGCTTAGTAAGCCCCTCTAGCACAGATACGCAGTATTTT
CDR3: CASSLVSPSSTDTQYF

size: .
J: TRBJ2-2
D: TRBD2
V: TRBV5-4
DNA: TGTGCCAGCAGTTCGAGACTAGCGGGGAACACCGGGGAGCTGTTTTTT
CDR3: CASSSRLAGNTGELFF

size: .
J: TRBJ2-3
D: .
V: TRBV7-2
DNA: TGTGCCAGCAGCCAGAGACTCGGGAAAGGGACAGATACGCAGTATTTT
CDR3: CASSQRLGKGTDTQYF

size: .
J: TRBJ2-1
D: TRBD2
V: TRBV9
DNA: TGTGCCAGCAGCGAACCGGGACTAGCGGGTCAGAAGGTCTCCTACAATGAGCAGTTCTTC
CDR3: CASSEPGLAGQKVSYNEQFF

size: .
J: TRBJ2-3
D: TRBD2
V: TRBV7-8
DNA: TGTGCCAGCAGCTCGGGAGGAGATCTCACAGATACGCAGTATTTT
CDR3: CASSSGGDLTDTQYF

size: .
J: TRBJ2-3
D: .
V: TRBV7-2
DNA: TGTGCCAGCAGCTTATCCCCCATCACAGATACGCAGTATTTT
CDR3: CASSLSPITDTQYF

size: once
J: TRBJ2-6
D: .
V: TRBV14
DNA: TGTGCCAGCAGCCGACGAGGATGGGGGCTTACAACAAGTACATCTGGGGCCAACGTCCTGACTTTC
CDR3: CASSRRGWGLTTSTSGANVLTF

size: .
J: TRBJ2-7
D: .
V: TRBV6-5
DNA: TGTGCCAGCAGTATCGGACCCGACTACGAGCAGTACTTC
CDR3: CASSIGPDYEQYF

size: few
J: TRBJ2-7
D: .
V: TRBV19
DNA: TGTGCCAGTAGTATAGTGGGGGACGAGCAGTACTTC
CDR3: CASSIVGDEQYF

size: .
J: TRBJ2-4
D: .
V: TRBV27
DNA: TGTGCCAGCAGCCCCGAAATGGGCGGACGGGACATTCAGTACTTC
CDR3: CASSPEMGGRDIQYF

size: .
J: TRBJ2-7
D: .
V: TRBV23-1
DNA: TGCGCCAGCAGTCAATCCCATCCGGACATCCACGAATACGAGCAGTACTTC
CDR3: CASSQSHPDIHEYEQYF

size: .
J: TRBJ2-5
D: .
V: TRBV28
DNA: TGTGCCAGCAGCCCCCCATTACAGACCCAGTACTTC
CDR3: CASSPPLQTQYF

size: .
J: TRBJ2-2
D: .
V: TRBV25-1
DNA: TGTGCCAGCAGTTCCTGGACAGCGAACACCGGGGAGCTGTTTTTT
CDR3: CASSSWTANTGELFF

size: .
J: TRBJ2-3
D: .
V: TRBV2
DNA: TGTGCCAGCAGTGATAGGGATACGCAGTATTTT
CDR3: CASSDRDTQYF

size: .
J: TRBJ2-3
D: TRBD2
V: TRBV28
DNA: TGTGCCAGCAGTCAGAGCGGGAGGGCCGCAGATACGCAGTATTTT
CDR3: CASSQSGRAADTQYF

size: few
J: TRBJ1-3
D: .
V: TRBV19
DNA: TGTGCCAGCATCAGCTCTGGAAACACCATATATTTT
CDR3: CASISSGNTIYF

size: .
J: TRBJ1-5
D: .
V: TRBV21-1
DNA: TGTGCCAGCAGCAAATTGGGACAGGAGGGTTATAGCAATCAGCCCCAGCATTTT
CDR3: CASSKLGQEGYSNQPQHF

size: .
J: TRBJ2-5
D: .
V: TRBV11-2
DNA: TGTGCCAGCAGCTTAGGTGTGATTTTGGTGCAGTACTTC
CDR3: CASSLGVILVQYF

size: .
J: TRBJ2-7
D: .
V: TRBV6-5
DNA: TGTGCCAGCAGTTACTCCTCGGAAGGGAGTTCCTACGAGCAGTACTTC
CDR3: CASSYSSEGSSYEQYF

size: .
J: TRBJ2-7
D: .
V: TRBV6-5
DNA: TGTGCCAGCAGCCGGACGGCCAGGGACTACGAGCAGTACTTC
CDR3: CASSRTARDYEQYF

size: .
J: TRBJ2-5
D: TRBD2
V: TRBV7-2
DNA: TGTGCCAGCAGCCTACGGGGGCTAGCGGGAGGGCCGAGGCAAGAGACCCAGTACTTC
CDR3: CASSLRGLAGGPRQETQYF

size: .
J: TRBJ2-2
D: .
V: TRBV9
DNA: TGTGCCAGCAGCGCAAACTTCGGGGAGCTGTTTTTT
CDR3: CASSANFGELFF

size: .
J: TRBJ2-7
D: TRBD2
V: TRBV9
DNA: TGTGCCAGCAGCCCGGAGGTAGCGGGAGGCGAGCAGTACTTC
CDR3: CASSPEVAGGEQYF

size: few
J: TRBJ2-7
D: .
V: TRBV2
DNA: TGTGCCAGCAGTGAAGTGGGATTCAGCTCCTACGAGCAGTACTTC
CDR3: CASSEVGFSSYEQYF

size: .
J: TRBJ2-4
D: TRBD1
V: TRBV6-4
DNA: TGTGCCAGCAGTCAGGGACAGCTCCCCTTAGTCAAAAACATTCAGTACTTC
CDR3: CASSQGQLPLVKNIQYF

size: .
J: TRBJ2-7
D: TRBD1
V: TRBV10-2
DNA: TGCGCCAGCAGCCTTGGGACAGGCACCTACGAGCAGTACTTC
CDR3: CASSLGTGTYEQYF

size: .
J: TRBJ2-7
D: TRBD1
V: TRBV2
DNA: TGTGCCAGCGAGGGGTTGCCCAGGACAGGGCCAACCTACGAGCAGTACTTC
CDR3: CASEGLPRTGPTYEQYF

size: .
J: TRBJ1-2
D: TRBD1
V: TRBV7-8
DNA: TGTGCCAGCAGCTCAACAGGGGGAGGTGGCTACACCTTC
CDR3: CASSSTGGGGYTF

size: .
J: TRBJ1-4
D: .
V: TRBV6-1
DNA: TGTGCCAGCAGTGTGGAGGGTTCGGCCGGAAAACTGTTTTTT
CDR3: CASSVEGSAGKLFF

size: .
J: TRBJ2-3
D: TRBD2
V: TRBV9
DNA: TGTGCCAGCAGCGTAACTATTCGGAGGGAGGGCCTCTCAGATACGCAGTATTTT
CDR3: CASSVTIRREGLSDTQYF

size: .
J: TRBJ2-2
D: .
V: TRBV2
DNA: TGTGCCAGCAGTATTGAGAACACCGGGGAGCTGTTTTTT
CDR3: CASSIENTGELFF

size: .
J: TRBJ1-3
D: .
V: TRBV5-1
DNA: TGCGCCAGCAGCTTGGCAGGGGATGCTGGAAACACCATATATTTT
CDR3: CASSLAGDAGNTIYF

size: .
J: TRBJ1-2
D: TRBD1
V: TRBV6-1
DNA: TGTGCCAGCAGCCCGGACAGGGGAAACGGGGGCTACACCTTC
CDR3: CASSPDRGNGGYTF

size: .
J: TRBJ2-3
D: .
V: TRBV18
DNA: TGTGCCAGCTCACCACCGTCCGCCCAGGGTGGGAATACGCAGTATTTT
CDR3: CASSPPSAQGGNTQYF

size: once
J: TRBJ1-3
D: TRBD1
V: TRBV6-1
DNA: TGTGCCAGCAGTGTGGGACAGGGAAACACCATATATTTT
CDR3: CASSVGQGNTIYF

size: .
J: TRBJ2-7
D: TRBD2
V: TRBV2
DNA: TGTGCCAGCAGTGCAATTCCCGGGACTAGCGGGAGTTCCTACGAGCAGTACTTC
CDR3: CASSAIPGTSGSSYEQYF

size: .
J: TRBJ2-7
D: .
V: TRBV9
DNA: TGTGCCAGCAGCCCACGGCTAGCTACATACGAGCAGTACTTC
CDR3: CASSPRLATYEQYF